The 15 T cell receptor beta chains listed next were all sequenced from one sample in a study of cytomegalovirus exposure and HLA in healthy donors. PCR was performed using 60 Vbeta and 13 Jbeta primers. Assay: immunoSEQ multiplex PCR; the TCRdb copy retains only in-frame clones and omits some. This sample contains about 130,000 clones. Sequenced: PBMCs. Receptors were obtained from a woman aged 35 to 49 in good health and CMV-seropositive.

The gene calls are TRBV30 and TRBJ2-4; 10 bases align to TRBD1. There are 13 residues in the CDR3. Germline V gene sequence: CDR1 GTSNPN, CDR2 SVGIG (reference sequence). After removal of 5 bases from V and 7 bases from J, the junction contained 5 bases not matched to a gene. The CDR3 nucleotides read TGTGCCTGGGACAGGGGGCTACGGAACATTCAGTACTTC. It encodes CAWDRGLRNIQYF.

This chain connects TRBV28 to TRBJ1-2; no clear D gene. V shed 5 bases and J shed 0 bases, with 7 bases lying between them. CDR3 length: 13 residues. From germline, CDR1 is MDHEN and CDR2 SYDVKM. The CDR3 here is CASSLVTNYGYTF. The CDR3 nucleotides are TGTGCCAGCAGTCTAGTTACTAACTATGGCTACACCTTC.

The V gene is TRBV6-1, the J gene TRBJ1-4; 8 nucleotides align to TRBD1. The junction had 5 bases not matched to a gene; V was cut back by 3 bases and J by 8 bases. The CDR3 spans 14 residues. The V gene's germline CDR1 is MNHNS and CDR2 SASEGT. The CDR3 here is CASSDRQGNEKLFF. For the CDR3, the DNA is TGTGCCAGCAGTGACCGACAGGGGAACGAAAAACTGTTTTTT.

This rearrangement joins TRBV4-3 to TRBJ2-7; D perhaps matches TRBD2 (5 bases). Germline V gives CDR1 LGHNA, CDR2 YSLEER. CDR3 length: 12 residues. The germline V and J ends were trimmed by 2 bases and 5 bases, with 7 bases remaining between them. As DNA, the CDR3 is TGCGCCAGCAGCCAAATCGGGGACGAGCAGTACTTC. This translates into CASSQIGDEQYF.

V gene TRBV29-1 combines with J gene TRBJ2-1; 8 nucleotides line up with TRBD2. The germline V gene encodes CDR1 SQVTM and CDR2 ANQGSEA. The CDR3 runs 15 residues. V trimming: 3 bases; J trimming: 6 bases; junction bases outside the gene matches: 10. The CDR3 region has the DNA TGCAGCGTTGACCCCCCGGGAGGGCCATTCAATGAGCAGTTCTTC. Translated: CSVDPPGGPFNEQFF.

This chain connects TRBV5-1 to TRBJ2-7; D is possibly TRBD2 (6 bases). The CDR3 length is 20 residues. Trimming left V 0 bases short and J 0 bases short, with 25 bases between. Germline loops: CDR1 SGHRS, CDR2 YFSETQ. Here the CDR3 reads CASSLVSPGVSTSSSYEQYF. For the CDR3, the DNA is TGCGCCAGCAGCTTGGTTTCCCCGGGGGTTTCTACCTCTAGCTCCTACGAGCAGTACTTC.

This chain links TRBV27 with TRBJ2-1; TRBD1 matches at 7 bases. Germline-derived CDR1 and CDR2 are MNHEY and SMNVEV (reference sequence). The CDR3 spans 13 residues. V gave up 6 bases and J gave up 6 bases; unmatched junction bases: 5. The CDR3 here is CASSMTGPNEQFF. CDR3 DNA sequence: TGTGCCAGCAGCATGACAGGGCCCAATGAGCAGTTCTTC.

CDR3: CASSIGTGGQGGYTF. The CDR3 DNA reads as TGTGCCAGTAGTATCGGGACAGGGGGTCAAGGTGGCTACACCTTC. The rearrangement uses TRBV19 and TRBJ1-2; 11 bases match TRBD1. Germline V gene data show CDR1 as LNHDA and CDR2 as SQIVND (reference sequence). The CDR3 covers 15 residues. Germline trimming cut 3 bases from V and 7 bases from J; bases unmatched to any gene: 7.

The chain links TRBV7-9 to TRBJ2-2; a possible D gene is TRBD1 (6 bases). The CDR3 runs to 12 residues. CDR1 is SEHNR and CDR2 is FQNEAQ in the germline V gene (reference sequence). The V and J ends lost 5 bases and 6 bases respectively, with 7 bases between them. DNA for the CDR3: TGTGCCAGCAGCGCAGGGGCCGGGGAGCTGTTTTTT. Translating it yields CASSAGAGELFF.

The rearrangement links TRBV5-8 to TRBJ2-1; 8 bases are a match to TRBD1. Germline V lookup: CDR1 SGHTS, CDR2 YDEGEE. The CDR3 spans 12 residues. V shed 5 bases and J 11 bases; nucleotides not matched to a gene: 6. CDR3 sequence reads: CASSRTGYKQFF. The CDR3 bases are TGTGCCAGCAGTAGGACAGGGTACAAGCAGTTCTTC.

The J gene is TRBJ1-6, the V gene TRBV28, with 10 positions matching TRBD1. V lost 3 bases and J lost 11; bases outside the gene matches: 4. Looked up from germline, CDR1 is MDHEN and CDR2 is SYDVKM. There are 14 residues in the CDR3. The CDR3 region is CASSLGQGMTPLHF. In nucleotides, the CDR3 is TGTGCCAGCAGTTTGGGACAGGGGATGACACCCCTCCACTTT.

This chain connects TRBV5-1 to TRBJ1-4; 8 nucleotides agree with TRBD1. There are 16 residues in the CDR3. Per the germline V gene, CDR1 is SGHRS and CDR2 is YFSETQ. Trimming took 0 bases from V and 6 from J; bases not matched to a gene: 7. Here the CDR3 reads CASSLEGRQGYEKLFF. The CDR3 DNA follows: TGCGCCAGCAGCTTGGAAGGCCGACAGGGGTATGAAAAACTGTTTTTT.

Remarks on this clone: This specimen includes other DNA sequences encoding the same CDR3. The chain couples TRBV19 to TRBJ1-5; TRBD1 matches 9 bases. V gave up 5 bases and J gave up 4 bases; unmatched junction bases: 6. This CDR3 has 15 amino acids. Per the germline V gene, CDR1 is LNHDA and CDR2 is SQIVND (reference sequence). In nucleotides, the CDR3 is TGTGCCAGTAGTCCCAGACAGGGGGGGAATCAGCCCCAGCATTTT. The encoded protein is CASSPRQGGNQPQHF.

The chain recombines TRBV6-6 with TRBJ2-7; perhaps TRBD1 as D (6 bases). The germline V and J ends were trimmed by 6 bases and 3 bases, with 18 bases remaining between them. The CDR3 is made up of 15 amino acids. Germline lookup yields CDR1 MNHNY and CDR2 SVGAGI (reference sequence). The CDR3 DNA reads TGTGCCAGCAGGACAGGACCCATTAAAGACTACGAGCAGTACTTC. Residues: CASRTGPIKDYEQYF.

The rearrangement joins TRBV5-5 to TRBJ1-2; D is perhaps TRBD1 (6 bases). There are 15 residues in the CDR3. The V gene's germline CDR1 is SGHKS and CDR2 YYEKEE (reference sequence). Trimming left V 4 bases short and J 8 bases short, with 21 bases between. CDR3 loop: CASSPYPDRQDGYTF. Here the CDR3 DNA reads TGTGCCAGCAGCCCCTATCCTGACAGGCAGGACGGCTACACCTTC.